This TCR beta chain was sequenced during a study of T-cell reconstitution after alpha-beta-depleted transplantation in children. Points from the study as a whole: It was newly produced T cells that mostly accounted for T-cell counts and diversity one year after transplant. It was surviving recipient T cells and thymic progenitors that gave some patients high TCRbeta diversity at day 60. The origin of alpha-beta T cells about two months after transplant was reportedly several hundred expanded graft clones.

This clonotype was counted at least ten times. The antigen is undetermined. During its preparation, the TCRbeta library received unique molecular identifiers. In TCRdb, the PCR reads were re-called with MiXCR into one record per CDR3 protein. The sample holds a few hundred thousand distinct CDR3 sequences; over 10% are singletons and the top ten take over 2%. Germline V gene lookup returns CDR1 SGHTA and CDR2 FQGNSA. This CDR3 has 15 amino acids. With 2 bases removed from V and 6 bases from J, the gap between germline ends came to 13 bases. Sequenced here: PBMCs, mostly from graft donor cells, sampled 360 days after TCRalphabeta/CD19-depleted stem cell transplant. This chain connects TRBV7-2 to TRBJ1-4; a possible D gene is TRBD1 (5 bases). This sequence originates from a male patient aged 10 to 17 who had a stem cell transplant for acute myeloid leukemia, so the T cells may come from the graft donor. The CDR3 DNA is TGTGCCAGCAGCTTACCGGGACTGGGACATGAAAAACTGTTTTTT. As protein: CASSLPGLGHEKLFF. The full variable domain, completed using reference TRBV7-2 and TRBJ1-4, is GAGVSQSPSNKVTEKGKDVELRCDPISGHTALYWYRQSLGQGLEFLIYFQGNSAPDKSGLPSDRFSAERTGGSVSTLTIQRTQQEDSAVYLCASSLPGLGHEKLFFGSGTQLSVL.